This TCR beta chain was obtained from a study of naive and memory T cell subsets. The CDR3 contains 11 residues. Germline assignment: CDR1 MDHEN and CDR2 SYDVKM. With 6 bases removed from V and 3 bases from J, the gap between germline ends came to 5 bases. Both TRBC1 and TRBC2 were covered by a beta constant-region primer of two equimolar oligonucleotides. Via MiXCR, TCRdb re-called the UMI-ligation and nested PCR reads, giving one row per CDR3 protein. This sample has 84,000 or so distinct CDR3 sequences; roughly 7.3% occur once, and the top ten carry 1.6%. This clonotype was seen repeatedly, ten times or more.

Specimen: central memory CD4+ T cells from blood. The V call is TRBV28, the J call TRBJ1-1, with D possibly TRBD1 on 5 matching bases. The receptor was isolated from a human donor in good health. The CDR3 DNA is TGTGCCAGCAGGGGGGACACTGAAGCTTTCTTT. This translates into CASRGDTEAFF.